This entry is about one T cell receptor (beta chain). This sample is drawn from a study of cytomegalovirus exposure and HLA in healthy donors. Germline V lookup: CDR1 SGHTA, CDR2 FQGNSA. The length of the CDR3 is 15 residues. The V gene lost 1 base and the J gene lost 7 bases, with 14 bases spanning the gap. Researchers ran the PCR with 60 Vbeta and 13 Jbeta primers. Here immunoSEQ multiplex PCR was the method, and the copy in TCRdb shows in-frame clones only, minus some. The table includes 70,000 to 95,000 clones, about 85% detected once. This sequence was found in a woman in her forties in good health and CMV-seropositive. The V call is TRBV7-2, the J call TRBJ1-5; D not certain. The sequencing input was PBMCs. Written as DNA, the CDR3 is TGTGCCAGCAGCTTAGAACCTTATACCAGGCAGCCCCAGCATTTT. Protein product: CASSLEPYTRQPQHF.